Listed below are T cell receptor beta chains from one sample, sequenced in a study of T cell repertoires in cytomegalovirus infection. The antigens these receptors bind are not known. TCRdb analysed the reads with MiXCR anew, one entry per CDR3 protein. The profile shows roughly 150,000 distinct CDR3 sequences, around 32% of them singletons. The specimen was CD8+ T cells from cultured PBMCs, collected from culture after CMV antigen stimulation. Receptors were obtained from a human donor in good health (CMV status not recorded). Some clones in this sample may be carry-over from other donors' samples. CDR3s include the opening cysteine and the closing phenylalanine or tryptophan. A D gene is named only where the DNA matches it firmly. Size tells how often a clone was seen (once, few, many) or the class of an expanded clone, and some rows leave it out.

TRBV6-5	TRBJ2-1	TRBD1	many	CASRYGQGGSYNEQFF	TGTGCCAGCAGGTACGGACAGGGAGGTTCCTACAATGAGCAGTTCTTC
TRBV5-8	TRBJ1-5	TRBD1	few	CASSLSPGGIQPQHF	TGTGCCAGCAGCTTATCGCCAGGGGGCATTCAGCCCCAGCATTTT
TRBV4-1	TRBJ1-1	TRBD1	-	CASSQVSGQLNTEAFF	TGCGCCAGCAGCCAAGTTTCGGGACAGTTGAACACTGAAGCTTTCTTT
TRBV20-1	TRBJ2-1	-	many	CSAEASVGGDEQFF	TGCAGTGCCGAGGCTAGCGTCGGCGGGGATGAGCAGTTCTTC
TRBV7-9	TRBJ2-3	-	-	CASSLEGRFSTDTQYF	TGTGCCAGCAGCTTAGAAGGGCGGTTTAGCACAGATACGCAGTATTTT
TRBV7-6	TRBJ2-4	-	-	CASSPLPEGEDIQYF	TGTGCCAGCAGCCCCCTCCCGGAAGGGGAGGACATTCAGTACTTC
TRBV6-1	TRBJ1-1	-	-	CASSPNGGVNTEAFF	TGTGCCAGCAGCCCCAACGGGGGTGTGAACACTGAAGCTTTCTTT
TRBV15	TRBJ2-2	TRBD1	-	CATSGLDRGTGELFF	TGTGCCACCAGCGGGTTGGACAGGGGGACCGGGGAGCTGTTTTTT
TRBV27	TRBJ2-7	-	few	CASSITGGLQYF	TGTGCCAGCAGTATAACCGGGGGTCTTCAGTACTTC
TRBV4-1	TRBJ2-2	-	few	CASSQNINTGELFF	TGCGCCAGCAGCCAAAACATCAACACCGGGGAGCTGTTTTTT
TRBV7-8	TRBJ2-7	-	many	CASSRRDGSYEQYF	TGTGCCAGCAGCCGCCGGGACGGCTCTTACGAGCAGTACTTC
TRBV20-1	TRBJ2-5	-	-	CSARSYDVIPQKTQYF	TGCAGTGCTAGGTCCTACGATGTGATACCTCAAAAGACCCAGTACTTC
TRBV9	TRBJ2-1	-	-	CASSAPRTLQGGYNEQFF	TGTGCCAGCAGCGCACCCCGCACCCTACAGGGGGGGTACAATGAGCAGTTCTTC
TRBV4-1	TRBJ1-1	-	-	CASSLDAGATEAFF	TGCGCCAGCAGCCTGGATGCGGGAGCCACTGAAGCTTTCTTT
TRBV9	TRBJ2-6	-	many	CASSVNPGANVLTF	TGTGCCAGCAGCGTAAATCCCGGGGCCAACGTCCTGACTTTC
TRBV19	TRBJ2-4	TRBD1	-	CASSSGGASKNIQYF	TGTGCCAGTAGTTCAGGGGGAGCGTCCAAAAACATTCAGTACTTC
TRBV7-9	TRBJ1-1	TRBD1	many	CASSLAQGQFEAFF	TGTGCCAGCAGCTTAGCGCAGGGACAGTTTGAAGCTTTCTTT